The 32 T cell receptor beta chains given below trace back to one sample, sequenced in a study of blood T cell repertoires in COVID-19. The protocol was immunoSEQ multiplex PCR, while the TCRdb copy is restricted to in-frame clones and leaves out a portion. The table shows 28,000 or so clones, with just over 85% occurring only once. Sequenced: peripheral blood. The receptors here all came from a human donor in a cohort sampled during active COVID-19.

The chain joins TRBV30 to TRBJ2-3; TRBD2 might be the D (5 bases). The length of the CDR3 is 12 residues. Germline V gives CDR1 GTSNPN, CDR2 SVGIG (reference sequence). Trimming left V 0 bases short and J 5 bases short, with 6 bases between. In DNA, the CDR3 is TGTGCCTGGAGTGTACGGGGAGATACGCAGTATTTT. Amino acid sequence: CAWSVRGDTQYF.

This rearrangement joins TRBV11-3 to TRBJ2-3; 7 nucleotides line up with TRBD2. This CDR3 has 15 residues. Germline trimming cut 3 bases from V and 4 bases from J; bases unmatched to any gene: 7. Germline CDR1 SGHNT, CDR2 YENEEA. CDR3 loop: CASSFTSGGADTQYF. The CDR3 DNA reads as TGTGCCAGCAGCTTCACGTCGGGGGGAGCAGATACGCAGTATTTT.

The V call is TRBV5-4, the J call TRBJ2-2; D unclear. This CDR3 is built from 14 residues. Trimming pared 0 bases from V and 3 bases from J, leaving 6 bases between. Germline V gene lookup returns CDR1 SGHNT and CDR2 YYREEE (reference sequence). The DNA of the CDR3 is TGTGCCAGCAGCTTGGATGGAGACACCGGGGAGCTGTTTTTT. Protein sequence: CASSLDGDTGELFF.

Only a few counts were recorded for this clone. V gene TRBV4-2 combines with J gene TRBJ1-5; D remains unclear. This CDR3 is 17 amino acids long. Germline loops: CDR1 LGHNA, CDR2 YNFKEQ. V lost 0 bases and J 2 bases, leaving 14 bases between the germline ends. The CDR3 protein is CASSQDSRGPRNQPQHF. Written as DNA, the CDR3 is TGTGCCAGCAGCCAAGATTCAAGAGGGCCTCGCAATCAGCCCCAGCATTTT.

The V call is TRBV5-1, the J call TRBJ2-3; D unresolved. Between the trimmed V and J ends, which lost 2 bases and 2 bases, there was a span of 12 bases. CDR1 is SGHRS, CDR2 YFSETQ, per germline. The CDR3 spans 15 residues. As DNA, the CDR3 is TGCGCCAGCAGCTTTGCCTCGGGTATCACAGATACGCAGTATTTT. Translation: CASSFASGITDTQYF.

The chain joins TRBV7-2 to TRBJ2-1; D call uncertain. The CDR3 has 12 residues. CDR1 and CDR2 from the germline V gene are SGHTA and FQGNSA. V gave up 5 bases and J gave up 12 bases, with 14 bases separating them. This CDR3 reads CASSTLLERQFF. CDR3 nucleotides: TGTGCCAGCAGCACCCTACTCGAGCGGCAGTTCTTC.

V gene TRBV11-2 combines with J gene TRBJ2-5, with 7 bases aligning to TRBD1. V lost 5 bases and J lost 2; bases outside the gene matches: 2. The CDR3 covers 13 residues. CDR1 SGHAT and CDR2 FQNNGV come from the germline V gene. CDR3 nucleotides: TGTGCCAGCAGCAGGGACAGACAAGAGACCCAGTACTTC. Translated, it gives CASSRDRQETQYF.

The chain has TRBV4-1 and TRBJ2-5; 8 nucleotides match TRBD2. V lost 5 bases, J lost 4 bases, and 6 bases stayed unmatched. The germline V gene has CDR1 MGHRA and CDR2 YSYEKL. This CDR3 has 14 amino acids. Written as DNA, the CDR3 is TGCGCCAGCAGCTTTAGCGGGGTCGGAGAGACCCAGTACTTC. This encodes CASSFSGVGETQYF.

This clone showed up just a few times. The V call is TRBV23-1, the J call TRBJ1-1; perhaps TRBD1 as D (5 bases). TRBV23-1 is an ORF, and what it does is uncertain. CDR3 length: 16 residues. V dropped 2 bases and J dropped 3 bases, with 16 bases sitting between them. CDR3 in amino acids: CASSQPKPGSDTEAFF. The DNA for the CDR3 is TGCGCCAGCAGTCAACCCAAACCAGGGTCGGACACTGAAGCTTTCTTT.

The chain uses TRBV7-2 and TRBJ2-7, with D possibly being TRBD1 (5 bases). The V gene's germline CDR1 is SGHTA and CDR2 FQGNSA. The CDR3 is made up of 15 amino acids. The ends were cut back, 1 base at V and 2 bases at J, with 12 bases in the middle. The chain's CDR3 is CASSLVGEGTYEQYF. In DNA form, the CDR3 reads TGTGCCAGCAGCTTAGTAGGGGAAGGGACCTACGAGCAGTACTTC.

The chain is built from TRBV9 and TRBJ2-2; D possibly corresponds to TRBD2 (5 bases). Germline CDR1 SGDLS, CDR2 YYNGEE. There are 14 residues in the CDR3. Trimming left V 5 bases short and J 4 bases short, with 12 bases between. The CDR3 here is CASRELAATGELFF. DNA of the CDR3: TGTGCCAGCAGGGAGCTAGCTGCCACCGGGGAGCTGTTTTTT.

The rearrangement uses TRBV19 and TRBJ2-7, with D uncertain. CDR1 is LNHDA and CDR2 is SQIVND in the germline V gene (reference sequence). The CDR3 consists of 15 residues. Trimming took 0 bases from V and 0 from J, leaving 9 bases between them. CDR3 in DNA: TGTGCCAGTAGTATAGATTTTGGCACCTCCTACGAGCAGTACTTC. Protein sequence: CASSIDFGTSYEQYF.

This chain uses TRBV19 with TRBJ1-1; TRBD1 aligns across 7 bases. V shed 4 bases, J shed 0 bases, and the junction held 8 bases outside the gene matches. The CDR3 consists of 16 residues. Germline CDR1 and CDR2: LNHDA and SQIVND (reference sequence). The CDR3 DNA follows: TGTGCCAGTAGTAGGACAGGCGATACTATGAACACTGAAGCTTTCTTT. Translated: CASSRTGDTMNTEAFF.

The gene calls are TRBV15 and TRBJ2-1, with D unclear. Germline assignment: CDR1 LNHNV and CDR2 YYDKDF (reference sequence). Trimming pared 0 bases from V and 10 bases from J, leaving 16 bases between. The CDR3 runs to 15 residues. The CDR3 DNA reads as TGTGCCACCAGCAGAGATTTAAAGGTAGCCTCCGAGCAGTTCTTC. Protein: CATSRDLKVASEQFF.

The chain has TRBV11-2 and TRBJ2-7; D is unclear. The CDR3 sequence is 13 residues long. From germline, CDR1 is SGHAT and CDR2 FQNNGV. V was pared by 6 bases and J by 4 bases, with 13 bases between. CDR3 loop: CASSYTSQYEQYF. CDR3 in DNA: TGTGCCAGCAGTTATACCTCCCAGTACGAGCAGTACTTC.

This chain uses TRBV5-1 with TRBJ2-3, with D perhaps matching TRBD2 (5 bases). V was shortened by 7 bases and J by 6 bases, with 27 bases between the two germline ends. Germline V gene lookup returns CDR1 SGHRS and CDR2 YFSETQ. This CDR3 region has 17 residues. CDR3 sequence: CASAPLDQRRVGDTQYF. The CDR3 DNA sequence: TGCGCCAGCGCTCCGTTGGACCAGCGGCGCGTGGGGGATACGCAGTATTTT.

The rearrangement uses TRBV5-6 and TRBJ2-3, with D maybe TRBD1 (6 bases). The CDR3 covers 14 residues. V was shortened by 3 bases and J by 4 bases, with 12 bases between the two germline ends. In germline, CDR1 is SGHDT, CDR2 YYEEEE. CDR3 residues: CASSSIQGSDTQYF. CDR3 DNA sequence: TGTGCCAGCAGCTCCATACAGGGTTCAGATACGCAGTATTTT.

The CDR3 DNA follows: TGTGCCAGCAGTCCGGGACACGGATTCTACGAGCAGTACTTC. Residues: CASSPGHGFYEQYF. J is TRBJ2-7 and V is TRBV9, with D possibly matching TRBD1 (6 bases). This CDR3 is built from 14 residues. Germline CDR1 SGDLS, CDR2 YYNGEE. Trimming took 5 bases from V and 3 from J, leaving 15 bases between them. Filled out from reference TRBV9 and TRBJ2-7, the complete variable domain reads DSGVTQTPKHLITATGQRVTLRCSPRSGDLSVYWYQQSLDQGLQFLIQYYNGEERAKGNILERFSAQQFPDLHSELNLSSLELGDSALYFCASSPGHGFYEQYFGPGTRLTVT.

The genes are TRBV5-5 and TRBJ2-7; unclear D gene. The CDR3 is made up of 10 amino acids. Germline V gene lookup returns CDR1 SGHKS and CDR2 YYEKEE (reference sequence). Trimming stripped 7 bases from V and 9 bases from J, with 11 bases between. The CDR3 DNA follows: TGTGCCAGCCCCGTTAGGAGGCAGTACTTC. Amino acid sequence: CASPVRRQYF.

The CDR3 region is CASSDRTGNYGYTF. DNA for the CDR3: TGCGCCAGCAGTGATAGGACAGGGAACTATGGCTACACCTTC. This chain uses TRBV10-2 with TRBJ1-2; the match to TRBD1 covers 8 bases. Germline loops: CDR1 WSHSY, CDR2 SAAADI. CDR3 size: 14 residues. Trimming at V came to 3 bases and at J to 2 bases, leaving 2 bases not matched to a gene.

This chain uses TRBV3-1 (or the pseudogene TRBV3-2) with TRBJ2-5; 9 nucleotides match TRBD1. The germline gives CDR1 LGHDT, CDR2 YNNKEL (reference sequence). CDR3 length: 13 residues. After removal of 4 bases from V and 6 bases from J, the junction contained 3 bases not matched to a gene. For the CDR3, the DNA is TGTGCCAGCAGCCTCGGACAGGGGAAGACCCAGTACTTC. Translating gives CASSLGQGKTQYF.

This chain joins TRBV25-1 and TRBJ2-7, with 7 bases that match TRBD1. The germline CDR1 and CDR2 sequences are MGHDK and SYGVNS. The V gene end was trimmed by 3 bases and the J gene end by 6 bases; junction bases not matched to a gene: 11. The CDR3 totals 15 residues. The CDR3 nucleotides are TGTGCCAGCAGTGACCTTGACAGGGAGCCTATCGAGCAGTACTTC. Its translation: CASSDLDREPIEQYF.

The chain is built from TRBV6-5 and TRBJ2-5; 7 bases align to TRBD2. The CDR3 has 15 amino acids. CDR1 and CDR2 (germline): MNHEY, SVGAGI. The ends lost 2 bases at V and 4 bases at J; junction bases unmatched: 7. CDR3 loop: CASSYNGPGGETQYF. CDR3 DNA sequence: TGTGCCAGCAGTTACAACGGACCGGGGGGAGAGACCCAGTACTTC.

The V gene is TRBV5-1, the J gene TRBJ1-1, with a possible D match to TRBD1 (6 bases). The germline CDR1 and CDR2 sequences are SGHRS and YFSETQ. V was pared by 4 bases and J by 1 base, with 8 bases between. The CDR3 sequence is 13 residues long. CDR3 region: CASSPGQNTEAFF. The CDR3 DNA is TGCGCCAGCAGCCCGGGACAGAACACTGAAGCTTTCTTT.

This clone was recorded only once. This chain connects TRBV2 to TRBJ1-2; 10 bases map to TRBD1. Trimming took 8 bases from V and 4 from J; bases not matched to a gene: 4. This CDR3 contains 13 residues. CDR1 is SNHLY and CDR2 is FYNNEI in the germline V gene. CDR3 in DNA: TGTGCCAGCCGTGGACAGGGGGTCTATGGCTACACCTTC. This encodes CASRGQGVYGYTF.

CDR3 in amino acids: CASSRAGYQETQYF. The CDR3 nucleotides are TGTGCCAGCAGCAGAGCAGGGTACCAAGAGACCCAGTACTTC. The chain is built from TRBV5-4 and TRBJ2-5; maybe TRBD1 (5 bases). This CDR3 region has 14 residues. Trimming stripped 4 bases from V and 0 bases from J, with 10 bases between. Germline V gene data show CDR1 as SGHNT and CDR2 as YYREEE (reference sequence).

V is TRBV10-1 and J is TRBJ1-2; TRBD1 is a possible D gene (5 bases). Germline CDR1 reads WNHNN; CDR2 reads SYGVQD (reference sequence). The CDR3 has 15 amino acids. Between the trimmed V and J ends, which lost 5 bases and 2 bases, there was a span of 15 bases. The CDR3 protein is CASSLGTGRNYGYTF. The CDR3 bases are TGCGCCAGCAGTCTCGGGACTGGGAGAAACTATGGCTACACCTTC.

The chain links TRBV10-3 to TRBJ1-1, with D possibly being TRBD1 (6 bases). The CDR3 extends over 15 amino acids. Germline CDR1 reads ENHRY; CDR2 reads SYGVKD. Trimming cost V 3 bases and J 2 bases, with 13 bases left between them. The CDR3 region has the DNA TGTGCCATCAGTGACTCGACAGGACCTAACACTGAAGCTTTCTTT. Its translation is CAISDSTGPNTEAFF.

V usage is TRBV10-2 and J usage is TRBJ1-2, with 7 bases that match TRBD1. J was trimmed by 3 bases and V by 5 bases; bases with no gene match: 3. The CDR3 has 13 amino acids. The V gene's germline CDR1 is WSHSY and CDR2 SAAADI. The CDR3 coding sequence is TGCGCCAGCAGTAGGGACAGAGACTATGGCTACACCTTC. It specifies CASSRDRDYGYTF.

This chain connects TRBV6-5 to TRBJ1-2, with a possible D match to TRBD1 (6 bases). Germline V gene data show CDR1 as MNHEY and CDR2 as SVGAGI. The CDR3 sequence is 12 residues long. Trimming shortened V by 6 bases and J by 7 bases, and 12 bases separated the two germline ends. CDR3 DNA sequence: TGTGCCAGCAGCGCCATACAGGGTGGCTACACCTTC. It yields the protein CASSAIQGGYTF.

This clone was seen only once. The CDR3 sequence: CASGPTYNTGELFF. CDR3 DNA sequence: TGCGCCAGCGGTCCCACATATAACACCGGGGAGCTGTTTTTT. This rearrangement joins TRBV5-1 to TRBJ2-2; D gene unclear. CDR3 length equals 14 residues. Germline V gene lookup returns CDR1 SGHRS and CDR2 YFSETQ. V was clipped by 7 bases and J by 2 bases, with 12 bases between them.

V gene TRBV5-1 combines with J gene TRBJ2-5; 7 bases are shared with TRBD2. V lost 1 base and J lost 4; bases outside the gene matches: 7. There are 15 residues in the CDR3. Germline V gives CDR1 SGHRS, CDR2 YFSETQ. DNA for the CDR3: TGCGCCAGCAGCTTGCTTGGCGGGAGAGGAGAGACCCAGTACTTC. Protein: CASSLLGGRGETQYF.